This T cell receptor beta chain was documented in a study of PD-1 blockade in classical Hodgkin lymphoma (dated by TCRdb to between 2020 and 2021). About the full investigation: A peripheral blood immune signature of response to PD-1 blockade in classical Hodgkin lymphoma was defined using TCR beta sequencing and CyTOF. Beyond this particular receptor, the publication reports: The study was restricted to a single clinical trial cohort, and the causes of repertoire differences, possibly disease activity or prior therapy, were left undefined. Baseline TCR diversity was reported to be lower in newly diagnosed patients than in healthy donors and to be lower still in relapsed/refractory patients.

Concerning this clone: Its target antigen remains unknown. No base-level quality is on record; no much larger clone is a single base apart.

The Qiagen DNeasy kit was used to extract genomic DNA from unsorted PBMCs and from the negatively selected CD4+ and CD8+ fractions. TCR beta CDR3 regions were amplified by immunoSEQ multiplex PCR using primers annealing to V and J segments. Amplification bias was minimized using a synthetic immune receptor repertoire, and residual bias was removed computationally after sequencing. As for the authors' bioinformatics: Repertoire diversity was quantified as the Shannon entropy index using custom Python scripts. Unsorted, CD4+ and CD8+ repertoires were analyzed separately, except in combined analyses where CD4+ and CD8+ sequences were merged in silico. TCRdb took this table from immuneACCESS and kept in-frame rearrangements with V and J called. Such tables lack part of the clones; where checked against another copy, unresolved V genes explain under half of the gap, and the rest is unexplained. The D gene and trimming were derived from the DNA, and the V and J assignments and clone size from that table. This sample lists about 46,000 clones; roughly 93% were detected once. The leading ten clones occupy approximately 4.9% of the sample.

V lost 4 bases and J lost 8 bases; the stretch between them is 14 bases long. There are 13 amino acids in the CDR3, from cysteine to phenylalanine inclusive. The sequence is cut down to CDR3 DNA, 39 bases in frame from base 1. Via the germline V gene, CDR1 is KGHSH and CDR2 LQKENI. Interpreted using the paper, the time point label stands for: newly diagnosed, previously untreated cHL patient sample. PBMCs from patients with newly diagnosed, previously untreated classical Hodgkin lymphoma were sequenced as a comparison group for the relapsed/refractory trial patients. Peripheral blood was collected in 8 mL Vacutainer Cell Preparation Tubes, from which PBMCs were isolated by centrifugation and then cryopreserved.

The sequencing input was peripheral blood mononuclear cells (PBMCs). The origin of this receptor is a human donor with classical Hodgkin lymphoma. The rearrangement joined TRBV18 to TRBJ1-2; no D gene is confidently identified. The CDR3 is CASSLLEAAGYTF. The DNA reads TGTGCCAGCTCACTTTTGGAAGCAGCCGGCTACACCTTC.